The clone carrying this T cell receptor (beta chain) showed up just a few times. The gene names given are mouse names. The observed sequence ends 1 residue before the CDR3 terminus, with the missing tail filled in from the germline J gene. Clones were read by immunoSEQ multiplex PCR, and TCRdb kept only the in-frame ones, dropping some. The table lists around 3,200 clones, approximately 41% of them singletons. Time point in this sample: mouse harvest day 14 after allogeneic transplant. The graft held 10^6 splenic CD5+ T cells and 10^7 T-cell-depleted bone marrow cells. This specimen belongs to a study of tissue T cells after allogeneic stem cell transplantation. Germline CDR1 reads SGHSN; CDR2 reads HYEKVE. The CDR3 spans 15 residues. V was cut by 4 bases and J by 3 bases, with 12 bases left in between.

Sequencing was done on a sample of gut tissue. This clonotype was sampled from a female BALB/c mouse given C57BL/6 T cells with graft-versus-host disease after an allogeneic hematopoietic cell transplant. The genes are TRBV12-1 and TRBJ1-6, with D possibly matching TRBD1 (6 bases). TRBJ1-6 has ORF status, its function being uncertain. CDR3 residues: CASSPRDIYNSPLYF. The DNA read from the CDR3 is TGTGCCAGCTCCCCCCGGGACATCTATAATTCGCCCCTCTAC.